The subject of this entry is one TCR beta chain. The data derive from a study of blood T cell repertoires in COVID-19. The wider study: Spain, Italy and the United States supplied samples that represented acute and convalescent COVID-19.

In the original analysis: Counts of nucleated cells, estimated from reference gene primer amplification, were obtained. Data came from immunoSEQ multiplex PCR; TCRdb stores just in-frame clones and leaves some out. V and J calls and clone size come straight from that table; D and trimming were deduced from the DNA. The sample records around 130,000 clones, approximately 85% being singletons. This CDR3 has 16 residues. Trimming shortened V by 4 bases and J by 1 base, and 16 bases separated the two germline ends. Looked up from germline, CDR1 is SEHNR and CDR2 is FQNEAQ (reference sequence). The sequencing sample was made of peripheral blood. V is TRBV7-9 and J is TRBJ2-5; tentative D call: TRBD1 (6 bases). The clonotype originates from a human donor in a cohort sampled during active COVID-19. CDR3 nucleotides: TGTGCCAGCAGCTCGCCAGCCCGGACAGCCCAAGAGACCCAGTACTTC. This encodes CASSSPARTAQETQYF.